This TCR beta chain originates from a study of blood T cell dynamics during melanoma immunotherapy. Turning to the study itself: First-line therapy was either pembrolizumab or nivolumab with ipilimumab for metastatic melanoma.

Using immunoSEQ multiplex PCR, the repertoire was profiled, and TCRdb retains in-frame clones only, with some absent. The table includes roughly 2,700 clones, around nine tenths detected once. Time point specified: week 3, after first cycle of checkpoint inhibitor. Germline V gene lookup returns CDR1 SQVTM and CDR2 ANQGSEA. V was shortened by 2 bases and J by 4 bases, with 12 bases between the two germline ends. The CDR3 consists of 14 residues. The V gene is TRBV29-1, the J gene TRBJ2-1; D is possibly TRBD2 (5 bases). The sample was blood, taken from a patient treated with checkpoint blockade. This TCR derives from a human donor with melanoma. The CDR3 region is CSVEYSRLYNEQFF. The CDR3 coding sequence is TGCAGCGTTGAATACAGCCGACTATACAATGAGCAGTTCTTC.